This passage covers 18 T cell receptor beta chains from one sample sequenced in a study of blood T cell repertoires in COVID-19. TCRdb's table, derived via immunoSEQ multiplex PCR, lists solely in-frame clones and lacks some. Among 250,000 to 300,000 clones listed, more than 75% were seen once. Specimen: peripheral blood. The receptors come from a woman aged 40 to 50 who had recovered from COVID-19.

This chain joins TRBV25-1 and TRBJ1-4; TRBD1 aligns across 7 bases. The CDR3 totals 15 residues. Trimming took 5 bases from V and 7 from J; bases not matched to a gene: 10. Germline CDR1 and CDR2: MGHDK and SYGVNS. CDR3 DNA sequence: TGTGCCAGCAGTCAAGGGGGTCACAGGGGTGAAAAACTGTTTTTT. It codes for CASSQGGHRGEKLFF. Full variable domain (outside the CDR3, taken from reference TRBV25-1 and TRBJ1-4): EADIYQTPRYLVIGTGKKITLECSQTMGHDKMYWYQQDPGMELHLIHYSYGVNSTEKGDLSSESTVSRIRTEHFPLTLESARPSHTSQYLCASSQGGHRGEKLFFGSGTQLSVL.

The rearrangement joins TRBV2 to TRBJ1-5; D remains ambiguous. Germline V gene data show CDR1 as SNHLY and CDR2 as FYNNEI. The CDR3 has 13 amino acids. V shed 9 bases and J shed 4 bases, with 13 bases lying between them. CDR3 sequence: CASRNGQNQPQHF. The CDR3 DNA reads TGTGCCAGTCGCAATGGGCAGAATCAGCCCCAGCATTTT.

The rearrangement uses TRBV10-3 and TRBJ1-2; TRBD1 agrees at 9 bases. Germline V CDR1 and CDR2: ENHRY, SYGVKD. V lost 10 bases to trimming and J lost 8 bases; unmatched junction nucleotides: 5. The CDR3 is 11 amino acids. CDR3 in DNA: TGTGCCACTCGGACAGGGGACGGCTACACCTTC. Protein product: CATRTGDGYTF.

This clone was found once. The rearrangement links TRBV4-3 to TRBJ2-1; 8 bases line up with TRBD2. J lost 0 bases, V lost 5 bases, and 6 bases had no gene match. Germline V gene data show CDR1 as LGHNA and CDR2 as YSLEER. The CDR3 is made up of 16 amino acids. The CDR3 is CASSNLAGSSYNEQFF. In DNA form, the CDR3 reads TGCGCCAGCAGCAACTTAGCGGGAAGCTCCTACAATGAGCAGTTCTTC.

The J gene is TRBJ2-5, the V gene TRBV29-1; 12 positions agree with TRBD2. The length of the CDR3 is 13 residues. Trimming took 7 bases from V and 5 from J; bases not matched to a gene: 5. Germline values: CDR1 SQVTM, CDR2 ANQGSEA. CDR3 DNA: TGCAGCGCCCCCGGGACTAGCGGGGAGACCCAGTACTTC. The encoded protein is CSAPGTSGETQYF.

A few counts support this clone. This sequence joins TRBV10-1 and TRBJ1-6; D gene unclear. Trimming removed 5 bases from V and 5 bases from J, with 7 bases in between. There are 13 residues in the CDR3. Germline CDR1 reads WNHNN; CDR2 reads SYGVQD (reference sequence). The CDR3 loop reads CASSWRNNSPLHF. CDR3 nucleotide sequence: TGCGCCAGCAGTTGGCGGAATAATTCACCCCTCCACTTT.

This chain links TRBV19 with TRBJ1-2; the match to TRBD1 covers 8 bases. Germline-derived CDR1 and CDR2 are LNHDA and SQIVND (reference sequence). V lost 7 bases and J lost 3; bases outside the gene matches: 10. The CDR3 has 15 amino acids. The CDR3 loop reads CASNRRQGADYGYTF. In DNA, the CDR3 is TGTGCCAGTAACCGCCGCCAGGGGGCGGACTATGGCTACACCTTC.

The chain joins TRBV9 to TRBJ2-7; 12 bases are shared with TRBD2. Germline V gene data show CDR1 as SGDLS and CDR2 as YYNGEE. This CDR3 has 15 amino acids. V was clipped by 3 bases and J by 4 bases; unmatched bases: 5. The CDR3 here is CASSALAGGSYEQYF. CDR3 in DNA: TGTGCCAGCAGCGCACTAGCGGGGGGATCGTACGAGCAGTACTTC.

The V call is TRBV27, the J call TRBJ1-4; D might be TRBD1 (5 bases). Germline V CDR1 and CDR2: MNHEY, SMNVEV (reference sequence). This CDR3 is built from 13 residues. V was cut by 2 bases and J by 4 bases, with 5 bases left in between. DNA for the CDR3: TGTGCCAGCAGTTTACAGGGTAATGAAAAACTGTTTTTT. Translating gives CASSLQGNEKLFF.

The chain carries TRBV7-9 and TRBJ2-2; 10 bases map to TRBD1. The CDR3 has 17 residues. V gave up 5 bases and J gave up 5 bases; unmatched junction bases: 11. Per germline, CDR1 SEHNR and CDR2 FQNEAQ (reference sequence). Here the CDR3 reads CASSQSRGTGATGELFF. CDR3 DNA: TGTGCCAGCAGCCAATCTCGGGGGACAGGGGCTACCGGGGAGCTGTTTTTT.

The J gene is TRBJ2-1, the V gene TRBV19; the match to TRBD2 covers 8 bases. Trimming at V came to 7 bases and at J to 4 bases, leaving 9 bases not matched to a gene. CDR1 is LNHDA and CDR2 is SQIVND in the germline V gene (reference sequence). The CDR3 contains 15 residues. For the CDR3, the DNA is TGTGCCAGTACCATTAGCGGGAACCATTACAATGAGCAGTTCTTC. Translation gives CASTISGNHYNEQFF.

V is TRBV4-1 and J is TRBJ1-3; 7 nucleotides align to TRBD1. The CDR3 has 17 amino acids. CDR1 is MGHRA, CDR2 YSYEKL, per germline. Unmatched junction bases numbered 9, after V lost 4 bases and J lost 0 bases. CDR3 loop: CASSRRQGLSSGNTIYF. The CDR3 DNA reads TGCGCCAGCAGCCGACGACAGGGCTTGAGCTCTGGAAACACCATATATTTT.

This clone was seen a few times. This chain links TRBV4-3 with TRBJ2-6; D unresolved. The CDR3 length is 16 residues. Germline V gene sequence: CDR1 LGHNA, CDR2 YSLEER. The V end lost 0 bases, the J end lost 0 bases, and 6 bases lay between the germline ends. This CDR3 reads CASSQDRSSGANVLTF. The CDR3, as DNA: TGCGCCAGCAGCCAAGATAGGAGCTCTGGGGCCAACGTCCTGACTTTC.

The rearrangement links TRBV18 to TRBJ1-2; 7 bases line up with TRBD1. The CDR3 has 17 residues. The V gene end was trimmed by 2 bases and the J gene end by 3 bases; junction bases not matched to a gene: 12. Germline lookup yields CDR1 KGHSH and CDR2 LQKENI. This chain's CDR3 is CASSPNGQQGVDYGYTF. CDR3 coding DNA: TGTGCCAGCTCACCAAATGGGCAGCAGGGGGTCGACTATGGCTACACCTTC. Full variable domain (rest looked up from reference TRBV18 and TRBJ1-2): NAGVMQNPRHLVRRRGQEARLRCSPMKGHSHVYWYRQLPEEGLKFMVYLQKENIIDESGMPKERFSAEFPKEGPSILRIQQVVRGDSAAYFCASSPNGQQGVDYGYTFGSGTRLTVV.

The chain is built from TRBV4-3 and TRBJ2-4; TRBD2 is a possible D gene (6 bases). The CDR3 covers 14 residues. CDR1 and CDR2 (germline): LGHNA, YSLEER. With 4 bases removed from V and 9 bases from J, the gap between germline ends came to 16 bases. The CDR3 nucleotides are TGCGCCAGCAGCCCGGGACTGTTGTTAGCCATTCAGTACTTC. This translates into CASSPGLLLAIQYF.

For the CDR3, the DNA is TGTGCCAGCAGCCAGCGGGGGCTCCAAGAGACCCAGTACTTC. Translated: CASSQRGLQETQYF. The V call is TRBV3-1 (or the pseudogene TRBV3-2), the J call TRBJ2-5; the D gene is possibly TRBD2 (7 bases). Germline CDR1 reads LGHDT; CDR2 reads YNNKEL (reference sequence). The CDR3 runs to 14 residues. Trimming pared 3 bases from V and 1 base from J, leaving 9 bases between.

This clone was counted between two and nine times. The CDR3: CASSPGTGGEYEQYF. The CDR3 coding sequence is TGTGCCAGCTCACCCGGGACAGGGGGCGAGTACGAGCAGTACTTC. The chain employs TRBV18 and TRBJ2-7; 12 bases line up with TRBD1. Trimming at V came to 3 bases and at J to 4 bases, leaving 4 bases not matched to a gene. The CDR3 extends over 15 amino acids. Per germline, CDR1 KGHSH and CDR2 LQKENI. Based on the CDR3 plus reference TRBV18 and TRBJ2-7, the full variable domain is NAGVMQNPRHLVRRRGQEARLRCSPMKGHSHVYWYRQLPEEGLKFMVYLQKENIIDESGMPKERFSAEFPKEGPSILRIQQVVRGDSAAYFCASSPGTGGEYEQYFGPGTRLTVT.

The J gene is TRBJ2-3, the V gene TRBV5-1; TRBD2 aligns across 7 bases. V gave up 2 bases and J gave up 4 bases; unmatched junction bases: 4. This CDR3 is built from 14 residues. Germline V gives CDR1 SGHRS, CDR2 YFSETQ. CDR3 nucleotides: TGCGCCAGCAGCTTTCGGGGGGATTCAGATACGCAGTATTTT. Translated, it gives CASSFRGDSDTQYF.